The 18 T cell receptor beta chains below come from one sample, sequenced in a study of blood T cells in healthy people across ages. Primers used in a second PCR of about 7 to 12 cycles were a sample-barcoded 5' primer and a J-beta primer mix. MiXCR was run by TCRdb on the 5' RACE reads, yielding one entry per CDR3 protein. This sample has hundreds of thousands of distinct CDR3 sequences, with roughly 64% found just once. Sequencing was carried out using blood. These receptors were collected from a man aged 25-45 years in good health.

The CDR3: CASSLGRPLTDTQYF. The CDR3 DNA reads TGTGCCAGCAGCTTGGGGAGGCCGCTAACAGATACGCAGTATTTT. V is TRBV13 and J is TRBJ2-3, with D possibly being TRBD2 (6 bases). V was trimmed by 3 bases and J by 3 bases, leaving 13 bases between them. The length of the CDR3 is 15 residues. Germline loops: CDR1 PRHDT, CDR2 FYEKMQ (reference sequence).

V gene TRBV27 combines with J gene TRBJ2-7; D is undetermined. Per the germline V gene, CDR1 is MNHEY and CDR2 is SMNVEV (reference sequence). CDR3 length equals 14 residues. Trimming stripped 6 bases from V and 8 bases from J, with 20 bases between. The CDR3 region has the DNA TGTGCCAGCAGCGAGGACGGACCATCAGGCAAGCAGTACTTC. Its protein product is CASSEDGPSGKQYF.

This rearrangement joins TRBV27 to TRBJ2-1; D may correspond to TRBD1 or TRBD2 (5 bases each). CDR1 and CDR2 from the germline V gene are MNHEY and SMNVEV (reference sequence). This CDR3 has 13 amino acids. V shed 4 bases and J shed 2 bases, with 6 bases lying between them. CDR3 protein: CASSWDPYNEQFF. As DNA, the CDR3 is TGTGCCAGCAGTTGGGACCCCTACAATGAGCAGTTCTTC.

The V and J genes are TRBV5-6 and TRBJ1-6; D uncertain. This CDR3 has 19 amino acids. Germline loops: CDR1 SGHDT, CDR2 YYEEEE. With 3 bases removed from V and 0 bases from J, the gap between germline ends came to 19 bases. This CDR3 is CASSSPLGSASSYNSPLHF. CDR3 sequence (DNA): TGTGCCAGCAGCTCGCCATTGGGGTCTGCTAGCTCCTATAATTCACCCCTCCACTTT.

The chain is built from TRBV10-3 and TRBJ1-5; perhaps TRBD1 as D (5 bases). Germline values: CDR1 ENHRY, CDR2 SYGVKD. This CDR3 has 13 residues. Trimming pared 4 bases from V and 6 bases from J, leaving 10 bases between. CDR3: CAISGDGAQPQHF. The DNA for the CDR3 is TGTGCCATCAGTGGGGACGGGGCTCAGCCCCAGCATTTT.

The chain has TRBV4-2 and TRBJ2-7, with 8 nucleotides matching TRBD1. CDR1 and CDR2 (germline): LGHNA, YNFKEQ. Losses at the gene ends were 0 bases for V and 3 bases for J; bases not matched to a gene: 13. The CDR3 consists of 18 residues. As DNA, the CDR3 is TGTGCCAGCAGCCAAGAGGGCCGGACAGGGTGGACTCGCTACGAGCAGTACTTC. Translation gives CASSQEGRTGWTRYEQYF.

V and J are TRBV18 and TRBJ2-7; TRBD1 aligns across 8 bases. With V trimmed by 3 bases and J by 5 bases, 3 bases remained unmatched. The V gene's germline CDR1 is KGHSH and CDR2 LQKENI. The CDR3 runs 13 residues. The CDR3 sequence is CASSPTDRDEQYF. DNA of the CDR3: TGTGCCAGCTCACCTACGGACAGGGACGAGCAGTACTTC.

This chain connects TRBV12-3 or TRBV12-4 to TRBJ2-1; weak D call: TRBD2 (5 bases). The length of the CDR3 is 14 residues. Between the trimmed V and J ends, which lost 5 bases and 3 bases, there was a span of 11 bases. The CDR3 DNA follows: TGTGCCAGCAGTGAGGGAGCCCGCTACAATGAGCAGTTCTTC. It encodes CASSEGARYNEQFF.

DNA for the CDR3: TGCGCCAGCAAGATACTAGCGGGGGACTCAGATACGCAGTATTTT. It yields the protein CASKILAGDSDTQYF. The V gene is TRBV5-1, the J gene TRBJ2-3; 11 positions match TRBD2. The germline gives CDR1 SGHRS, CDR2 YFSETQ. The junction had 7 bases not matched to a gene; V was cut back by 6 bases and J by 4 bases. This CDR3 is built from 15 residues. Looking up the rest from reference TRBV5-1 and TRBJ2-3 gives the full variable domain: KAGVTQTPRYLIKTRGQQVTLSCSPISGHRSVSWYQQTPGQGLQFLFEYFSETQRNKGNFPGRFSGRQFSNSRSEMNVSTLELGDSALYLCASKILAGDSDTQYFGPGTRLTVL.

This clonotype was counted between two and nine times. The CDR3 region is CATSDRSDSWETQYF. The CDR3 DNA sequence: TGTGCCACCAGTGATCGATCGGACAGTTGGGAGACCCAGTACTTC. The chain combines TRBV24-1 with TRBJ2-5; TRBD1 might be the D (6 bases). V lost 3 bases, J lost 5 bases, and 15 bases lay in between. Looked up from germline, CDR1 is KGHDR and CDR2 is SFDVKD. The CDR3 length is 15 residues.

The rearrangement joins TRBV30 to TRBJ1-2; D not resolved. V was trimmed by 2 bases and J by 1 base, leaving 5 bases between them. Germline CDR1 reads GTSNPN; CDR2 reads SVGIG (reference sequence). The CDR3 covers 12 residues. The CDR3 bases are TGTGCCTGGAGTCGAGTTAACTATGGCTACACCTTC. Translating it yields CAWSRVNYGYTF.

V usage is TRBV5-1 and J usage is TRBJ2-5; 8 bases match TRBD1. From germline, CDR1 is SGHRS and CDR2 YFSETQ. The CDR3 length is 17 residues. J gave up 5 bases and V 1 base, and 13 bases lay outside the gene matches. The CDR3 nucleotides are TGCGCCAGCAGCTTGAGTCGTTCAGGGGGCAATGCGGAGACCCAGTACTTC. It is translated as CASSLSRSGGNAETQYF.

In its sample, this clonotype was seen once. V and J are TRBV4-1 and TRBJ1-2; a weak D match, TRBD1 (6 bases). From germline, CDR1 is MGHRA and CDR2 YSYEKL. The CDR3 contains 14 residues. V was trimmed by 5 bases and J by 8 bases, leaving 18 bases between them. The CDR3 sequence is CASSSPGGGRGYTF. The CDR3 DNA is TGCGCCAGCAGCTCCCCGGGTGGGGGGCGAGGCTACACCTTC.

The chain employs TRBV6-5 and TRBJ2-3; D remains unclear. CDR3 length equals 15 residues. V lost 2 bases and J lost 1, with 10 bases in between. Germline V gives CDR1 MNHEY, CDR2 SVGAGI. DNA of the CDR3: TGTGCCAGCAGTTACCTCTACGACGGCACAGATACGCAGTATTTT. Translation gives CASSYLYDGTDTQYF.

The gene calls are TRBV12-3 or TRBV12-4 and TRBJ2-3; 9 bases agree with TRBD2. Germline trimming cut 1 base from V and 4 bases from J; bases unmatched to any gene: 6. The CDR3 has 16 amino acids. The CDR3 loop reads CASSLEAGGVADTQYF. In DNA form, the CDR3 reads TGTGCCAGCAGTTTAGAGGCGGGGGGGGTGGCAGATACGCAGTATTTT.

This clonotype was detected only a few times. The chain is built from TRBV12-3 or TRBV12-4 and TRBJ2-7; 9 nucleotides match TRBD1. The CDR3 has 16 amino acids. Trimming cost V 7 bases and J 0 bases; bases outside gene matches: 10. The CDR3 region has the DNA TGTGCCAGCACGATCACGAGGGGACAGGGCTCCTACGAGCAGTACTTC. It encodes CASTITRGQGSYEQYF.

In the case of this clonotype: With a much larger clone just one base away, this may be a read error. This chain connects TRBV7-3 to TRBJ2-3; D is uncertain. Germline assignment: CDR1 SGHTA and CDR2 FQGTGA. CDR3 length equals 14 residues. This chain's CDR3 is CAGSLNGRADTQYF. Written as DNA, the CDR3 is TGTGCCGGCAGCTTAAATGGTCGGGCAGATACGCAGTATTTT. Variable domain in full (rest from reference TRBV7-3 and TRBJ2-3): GAGVSQTPSNKVTEKGKYVELRCDPISGHTALYWYRQSLGQGPEFLIYFQGTGAADDSGLPNDRFFAVRPEGSVSTLKIQRTERGDSAVYLCAGSLNGRADTQYFGPGTRLTVL.

The chain combines TRBV28 with TRBJ2-5; D is possibly TRBD2 (6 bases). The length of the CDR3 is 12 residues. V was clipped by 8 bases and J by 11 bases, with 18 bases between them. Germline V gene lookup returns CDR1 MDHEN and CDR2 SYDVKM. CDR3 residues: CASHESTREQYF. The CDR3, as DNA: TGTGCCAGCCATGAGTCGACTAGGGAGCAGTACTTC. The whole variable domain, filled in from reference TRBV28 and TRBJ2-5, reads DVKVTQSSRYLVKRTGEKVFLECVQDMDHENMFWYRQDPGLGLRLIYFSYDVKMKEKGDIPEGYSVSREKKERFSLILESASTNQTSMYLCASHESTREQYFGPGTRLLVL.